A single sample is the source of the 26 T cell receptor beta chains below, sequenced in a study of T cell repertoires in cytomegalovirus infection. TCRdb used MiXCR to reprocess the reads, holding one entry per CDR3 protein. The data show 350,000 to 500,000 distinct CDR3 sequences, roughly 31% seen once. Sequenced sample: PBMCs. These receptors were taken from a human donor in good health (CMV status not recorded). Some clones in this sample may be carry-over from other donors' samples.

This clonotype was found a few times. The gene calls are TRBV12-3 or TRBV12-4 and TRBJ2-3; 11 bases are shared with TRBD2. J lost 11 bases, V lost 5 bases, and 12 bases had no gene match. CDR3 length: 15 residues. CDR3 loop: CASSRGVGLAELQYF. For the CDR3, the DNA is TGTGCCAGCAGTCGTGGGGTGGGACTAGCGGAACTGCAGTATTTT.

The table lists this clonotype with a few counts. The rearrangement joins TRBV14 to TRBJ1-2; TRBD1 might be the D (5 bases). Trimming shortened V by 1 base and J by 3 bases, and 12 bases separated the two germline ends. Germline assignment: CDR1 SGHDN and CDR2 FVKESK. This CDR3 has 15 amino acids. This CDR3 reads CASSQGRGGDYGYTF. DNA for the CDR3: TGTGCCAGCAGCCAAGGGCGCGGAGGGGACTATGGCTACACCTTC. The full variable domain, with the rest looked up from reference TRBV14 and TRBJ1-2, is EAGVTQFPSHSVIEKGQTVTLRCDPISGHDNLYWYRRVMGKEIKFLLHFVKESKQDESGMPNNRFLAERTGGTYSTLKVQPAELEDSGVYFCASSQGRGGDYGYTFGSGTRLTVV.

This chain links TRBV2 with TRBJ2-5; possibly TRBD2 for D (6 bases). The CDR3 contains 15 residues. Germline assignment: CDR1 SNHLY and CDR2 FYNNEI. Trimming removed 8 bases from V and 4 bases from J, with 20 bases in between. CDR3: CASGPAGGSGETQYF. The CDR3 coding sequence is TGTGCCAGCGGTCCGGCCGGGGGAAGCGGAGAGACCCAGTACTTC.

The table lists this clonotype with many counts. This sequence joins TRBV12-3 or TRBV12-4 and TRBJ1-1; 8 nucleotides match TRBD1. CDR3 length: 12 amino acids. J lost 11 bases, V lost 5 bases, and 7 bases had no gene match. The CDR3 region has the DNA TGTGCCAGCAGTATAAAGACAGGGGAGGCTTTCTTT. Its translation is CASSIKTGEAFF.

This clonotype was detected many times. The chain recombines TRBV7-2 with TRBJ2-7; 11 bases match TRBD1. Germline CDR1 and CDR2: SGHTA and FQGNSA. The CDR3 length is 15 residues. Losses at the gene ends were 4 bases for V and 3 bases for J; bases not matched to a gene: 5. In DNA form, the CDR3 reads TGTGCCAGCAGCTCGGACAGGGGGCGAATCTACGAGCAGTACTTC. Translated, it gives CASSSDRGRIYEQYF.

This clonotype was observed a few times. This chain connects TRBV6-5 to TRBJ2-2; D is possibly TRBD2 (7 bases). V was cut by 1 base and J by 3 bases, with 9 bases left in between. The length of the CDR3 is 15 residues. Per germline, CDR1 MNHEY and CDR2 SVGAGI. The CDR3 nucleotides are TGTGCCAGCAGTTACTGGGGGGGCGACACCGGGGAGCTGTTTTTT. As protein: CASSYWGGDTGELFF.

This clonotype showed up many times. This chain links TRBV11-1 with TRBJ2-5; 8 bases are shared with TRBD2. This CDR3 has 16 residues. Trimming removed 5 bases from V and 4 bases from J; junction bases left unmatched: 12. CDR1 and CDR2 (germline): SGHAT, FQDESV (reference sequence). CDR3 in DNA: TGTGCCAGCAGCCCCGGCAGACTAGCGCCTGCAGAGACCCAGTACTTC. Its translation is CASSPGRLAPAETQYF.

This clonotype has ten or more counts. The V and J genes are TRBV24-1 and TRBJ1-5; D is possibly TRBD1 (6 bases). Germline V gives CDR1 KGHDR, CDR2 SFDVKD. The CDR3 has 14 residues. V lost 7 bases and J 5 bases, leaving 14 bases between the germline ends. CDR3: CATSGRDNHQPQHF. CDR3 DNA: TGTGCCACCAGCGGACGGGACAACCATCAGCCCCAGCATTTT.

This clonotype came up a few times. The chain has TRBV28 and TRBJ1-6; 8 bases fit TRBD1. In germline, CDR1 is MDHEN, CDR2 SYDVKM. The CDR3 totals 13 residues. Germline trimming cut 10 bases from V and 8 bases from J; bases unmatched to any gene: 7. The CDR3 region has the DNA TGTGCCACCAGGACAGGGTTTTATTCACCCCTCCACTTT. It yields the protein CATRTGFYSPLHF.

Many counts were recorded for this clonotype. Written as DNA, the CDR3 is TGTGCCAGCATGGATAGCAGCGCTAGCACAGATACGCAGTATTTT. Protein product: CASMDSSASTDTQYF. The gene calls are TRBV28 and TRBJ2-3; D uncertain. The V gene's germline CDR1 is MDHEN and CDR2 SYDVKM. V lost 7 bases and J 0 bases, leaving 14 bases between the germline ends. This CDR3 has 15 residues.

The chain recombines TRBV12-3 or TRBV12-4 with TRBJ2-1; weak D call: TRBD2 (5 bases). There are 13 residues in the CDR3. Trimming took off 5 bases at V and 8 bases at J, with 13 bases between the two ends. DNA of the CDR3: TGTGCCAGCAGTCCATCACTAGGATATGAGCAGTTCTTC. Translated, it gives CASSPSLGYEQFF.

The chain is built from TRBV3-1 and TRBJ1-3; 7 nucleotides match TRBD1. Germline V gene sequence: CDR1 LGHDT, CDR2 YNNKEL (reference sequence). This CDR3 has 17 residues. Trimming took 3 bases from V and 0 from J; bases not matched to a gene: 8. In DNA form, the CDR3 reads TGTGCCAGCAGCCAGATTTACAGGGGCCTCTCTGGAAACACCATATATTTT. Translated, it gives CASSQIYRGLSGNTIYF.

V gene TRBV4-1 combines with J gene TRBJ1-1, with TRBD1 as a possible D gene (6 bases). Trimming shortened V by 0 bases and J by 6 bases, and 14 bases separated the two germline ends. Germline assignment: CDR1 MGHRA and CDR2 YSYEKL. This CDR3 is built from 15 residues. The CDR3 protein is CASSQERGGFAEAFF. CDR3 in DNA: TGCGCCAGCAGCCAAGAGAGAGGGGGTTTTGCTGAAGCTTTCTTT.

This clonotype was seen ten or more times. The chain couples TRBV7-2 to TRBJ2-7; TRBD2 agrees at 7 bases. The V gene's germline CDR1 is SGHTA and CDR2 FQGNSA. The V segment lost 4 bases and the J segment 2 bases; nucleotides outside the gene matches: 11. The CDR3 is 16 residues long. CDR3 coding DNA: TGTGCCAGCAGCTCAGTTAATCCGGGGGGAACCTACGAGCAGTACTTC. Translated: CASSSVNPGGTYEQYF. Full variable domain (missing parts from reference TRBV7-2 and TRBJ2-7): GAGVSQSPSNKVTEKGKDVELRCDPISGHTALYWYRQSLGQGLEFLIYFQGNSAPDKSGLPSDRFSAERTGGSVSTLTIQRTQQEDSAVYLCASSSVNPGGTYEQYFGPGTRLTVT.

V gene TRBV20-1 combines with J gene TRBJ1-5; D unclear. Trimming removed 3 bases from V and 4 bases from J, with 10 bases in between. Germline V gene sequence: CDR1 DFQATT, CDR2 SNEGSKA (reference sequence). The CDR3 covers 13 residues. This CDR3 is CSARSLENQPQHF. CDR3 coding DNA: TGCAGTGCTAGGTCTTTGGAAAATCAGCCCCAGCATTTT.

Concerning this clonotype: This clone may be a read error of a much larger clone one base away. The CDR3 region has the DNA TGTGCCAGCAGTATTTTCGACAATTCACCCCTCCTCTTT. Amino acid sequence: CASSIFDNSPLLF. The gene calls are TRBV7-9 and TRBJ1-6; D gene unclear. From germline, CDR1 is SEHNR and CDR2 FQNEAQ (reference sequence). CDR3 length equals 13 residues.

The chain recombines TRBV5-4 with TRBJ2-5; D call uncertain. This CDR3 is 13 amino acids long. V dropped 3 bases and J dropped 5 bases, with 11 bases sitting between them. The germline CDR1 and CDR2 sequences are SGHNT and YYREEE (reference sequence). CDR3 in DNA: TGTGCCAGCAGCTCTGGGTCTTCCGAGACCCAGTACTTC. This encodes CASSSGSSETQYF. The full variable domain, rest sourced from reference TRBV5-4 and TRBJ2-5, is ETGVTQSPTHLIKTRGQQVTLRCSSQSGHNTVSWYQQALGQGPQFIFQYYREEENGRGNFPPRFSGLQFPNYSSELNVNALELDDSALYLCASSSGSSETQYFGPGTRLLVL.

V gene TRBV7-9 combines with J gene TRBJ2-2; TRBD1 matches at 11 bases. Per the germline V gene, CDR1 is SEHNR and CDR2 is FQNEAQ (reference sequence). CDR3 length: 15 amino acids. Trimming at V came to 8 bases and at J to 7 bases, leaving 9 bases not matched to a gene. The CDR3 nucleotides are TGTGCCAGCGGAAGGACAGGGGGCAATGGCGGGGAGCTGTTTTTT. Protein: CASGRTGGNGGELFF. Supplemented by reference TRBV7-9 and TRBJ2-2, the full variable domain reads DTGVSQNPRHKITKRGQNVTFRCDPISEHNRLYWYRQTLGQGPEFLTYFQNEAQLEKSRLLSDRFSAERPKGSFSTLEIQRTEQGDSAMYLCASGRTGGNGGELFFGEGSRLTVL.

This chain connects TRBV28 to TRBJ1-2, with D possibly being TRBD1 (5 bases). V dropped 1 base and J dropped 0 bases, with 12 bases sitting between them. Germline assignment: CDR1 MDHEN and CDR2 SYDVKM. This CDR3 has 16 amino acids. This CDR3 reads CASSLLRGGANYGYTF. The CDR3 DNA is TGTGCCAGCAGTTTATTACGCGGGGGAGCTAACTATGGCTACACCTTC.

The rearrangement links TRBV19 to TRBJ2-3; D is undetermined. The V gene's germline CDR1 is LNHDA and CDR2 SQIVND (reference sequence). The CDR3 runs 14 residues. Trimming pared 5 bases from V and 0 bases from J, leaving 9 bases between. CDR3 amino acids: CASSAEESTDTQYF. The CDR3 DNA follows: TGTGCCAGTAGTGCCGAGGAAAGCACAGATACGCAGTATTTT.

In its sample, this clonotype was seen many times. The CDR3 protein is CASSLGYSGNTIYF. Here the CDR3 DNA reads TGTGCCAGCAGCTTGGGGTACTCTGGAAACACCATATATTTT. The chain combines TRBV7-2 with TRBJ1-3; no definite D call. CDR3 size: 14 residues. Trimming removed 3 bases from V and 0 bases from J, with 6 bases in between. Germline CDR1 reads SGHTA; CDR2 reads FQGNSA. Full variable domain (rest looked up from reference TRBV7-2 and TRBJ1-3): GAGVSQSPSNKVTEKGKDVELRCDPISGHTALYWYRQSLGQGLEFLIYFQGNSAPDKSGLPSDRFSAERTGGSVSTLTIQRTQQEDSAVYLCASSLGYSGNTIYFGEGSWLTVV.

This clonotype was picked up a small number of times. This sequence joins TRBV12-3 or TRBV12-4 and TRBJ2-7; 7 positions agree with TRBD1. Losses at the gene ends were 4 bases for V and 5 bases for J; bases not matched to a gene: 5. CDR3 length: 13 residues. CDR3 region: CASSSTGSHEQYF. CDR3 coding DNA: TGTGCCAGCAGTTCGACAGGGTCCCACGAGCAGTACTTC.

CDR3 amino acids: CASSYQNTGELFF. Here the CDR3 DNA reads TGTGCCAGCAGTTACCAGAACACCGGGGAGCTGTTTTTT. This sequence joins TRBV6-2 or TRBV6-3 and TRBJ2-2; D is uncertain. The CDR3 has 13 amino acids. V lost 2 bases and J lost 1, with 2 bases in between. Germline lookup yields CDR1 MNHEY and CDR2 SVGEGT.

V usage is TRBV7-9 and J usage is TRBJ2-5; 7 bases match TRBD1. The CDR3 loop spans 14 amino acids. The ends lost 5 bases at V and 2 bases at J; junction bases unmatched: 5. Germline values: CDR1 SEHNR, CDR2 FQNEAQ (reference sequence). In nucleotides, the CDR3 is TGTGCCAGCAGCCGGGACAGTCGGCAAGAGACCCAGTACTTC. The encoded protein is CASSRDSRQETQYF.

This clonotype was seen once. Since a much larger clone is just one base distant, this may be a read error. This chain uses TRBV7-6 with TRBJ2-3, with a weak D call TRBD2 (7 bases). The CDR3 loop spans 17 amino acids. Looked up from germline, CDR1 is SGHVS and CDR2 is FNYEAQ. This CDR3 reads CASSFALGGGSTDTKYF. Written as DNA, the CDR3 is TGTGCCAGCAGCTTTGCCCTTGGCGGGGGCAGCACAGATACGAAGTATTTT.

The J gene is TRBJ2-1, the V gene TRBV30; 10 bases agree with TRBD2. Trimming at V came to 0 bases and at J to 12 bases, leaving 17 bases not matched to a gene. Germline CDR1 is GTSNPN and CDR2 is SVGIG (reference sequence). The CDR3 spans 17 residues. The CDR3 DNA reads as TGTGCCTGGAGTGTAATGCAGGCTAGCGGGGGCCGAGGGGGGCAGTTCTTC. The encoded protein is CAWSVMQASGGRGGQFF.